This TCR beta chain was retrieved from a study of PD-1 blockade in classical Hodgkin lymphoma. General study results and limits: Possibly reflecting disease activity or prior therapy, repertoire differences have causes that remain undefined. Reports described newly diagnosed patients as having lower baseline TCR diversity than healthy donors.

Time point reported: newly diagnosed, previously untreated cHL patient sample. Negative selection with magnets was how CD8+ T cells were isolated from the thawed PBMCs. The authors used newly diagnosed, untreated classical Hodgkin lymphoma PBMCs as comparison. Using immunoSEQ multiplex PCR, the repertoire was profiled, and TCRdb retains in-frame clones only, with some absent. In the table there are 12,000 to 15,000 clones, 91% of which are singletons. The CDR3 has 17 amino acids. Germline CDR1 SGHTS, CDR2 YDEGEE. V was cut by 5 bases and J by 5 bases, with 25 bases left in between. Worth noting for this clone: Its antigen is unidentified.

The specimen was CD8+ T cells from blood. The chain combines TRBV5-8 with TRBJ1-2; D may be TRBD1 (5 bases). The receptor was derived from a human donor with classical Hodgkin lymphoma. CDR3 sequence reads: CASRSLVQGHLTYGYTF. The CDR3 DNA is TGTGCCAGCAGGTCTCTCGTCCAGGGCCATCTTACGTATGGCTACACCTTC.